This entry lists 4 T cell receptor beta chains sequenced from one sample in a study of technical replicates of blood from a handful of donors. Repertoires were generated with immunoSEQ multiplex PCR, while TCRdb's copy carries only in-frame clones and drops some. This table holds 60,000 to 80,000 clones, about nine tenths found once. The sample consisted of PBMCs. The receptor set was obtained from a human donor in good health. Some clones in this sample may be carry-over from other donors' samples.

The chain joins TRBV6-5 to TRBJ1-6; no clear D. This CDR3 contains 14 residues. CDR1 and CDR2 (germline): MNHEY, SVGAGI. Trimming shortened V by 5 bases and J by 10 bases, and 15 bases separated the two germline ends. The CDR3 spells CASSSAGGVSPLHF. CDR3 DNA sequence: TGTGCCAGCAGTAGCGCGGGTGGGGTATCACCCCTCCACTTT.

As for this clone: An end of the junction does not agree with germline; a read error may underlie this. V is TRBV6-1 and J is TRBJ1-2, with TRBD1 as a possible D gene (5 bases). The CDR3 contains 13 residues. From germline, CDR1 is MNHNS and CDR2 SASEGT. CDR3 nucleotide sequence: TGTGCCAGCAGTGCGATTGCGGGGGGATCCCGCGCCTTC. It encodes CASSAIAGGSRAF.

V usage is TRBV2 and J usage is TRBJ2-1, with D possibly being TRBD2 (5 bases). Germline V CDR1 and CDR2: SNHLY, FYNNEI. V was cut by 6 bases and J by 0 bases, with 9 bases left in between. This CDR3 has 14 amino acids. CDR3 in amino acids: CASRGSSSYNEQFF. CDR3 sequence (DNA): TGTGCCAGCAGGGGGAGCAGCTCCTACAATGAGCAGTTCTTC.

V and J are TRBV7-9 and TRBJ2-1; 11 nucleotides align to TRBD2. Germline V lookup: CDR1 SEHNR, CDR2 FQNEAQ (reference sequence). Losses at the gene ends were 4 bases for V and 4 bases for J; bases not matched to a gene: 12. The length of the CDR3 is 18 residues. CDR3 sequence reads: CASSSDSGRAFMYNEQFF. CDR3 nucleotides: TGTGCCAGCAGCTCGGATAGCGGGAGGGCCTTTATGTACAATGAGCAGTTCTTC.